The 8 T cell receptor beta chains below all came from one sample that was sequenced in a study of T cell repertoires and leukemia-associated antigens. Each CDR3 protein is one row after TCRdb ran MiXCR on the 5' RACE reads. Among around 9,400 distinct CDR3 sequences, roughly 40% were seen once, and the ten largest hold around 58%. Their cognate antigens are unknown. The sample consisted of CD3+ T cells sorted from blood and cultured. Source of these receptors: a female donor in good health.

Concerning this clonotype: Germline is not matched at one junction end, which may reflect a read error. The V gene is TRBV9, the J gene TRBJ2-5; 9 nucleotides agree with TRBD2. The germline CDR1 and CDR2 sequences are SGDLS and YYNGEE. CDR3 length equals 18 residues. As DNA, the CDR3 is TGTGCCAGCAACGTAGTCCGTCTAGCGGGACTATATGTAGAGACCCAGTACTTC. It translates to CASNVVRLAGLYVETQYF.

This rearrangement joins TRBV7-9 to TRBJ2-7; 8 bases are a match to TRBD2. Per the germline V gene, CDR1 is SEHNR and CDR2 is FQNEAQ (reference sequence). V lost 8 bases, J lost 6 bases, and 18 bases stayed unmatched. This CDR3 spans 16 amino acids. The CDR3 DNA reads as TGTGCCAGCTGCTGGATGGAGCGGGAGTATCCACTCGAGCAGTACTTC. Translating it yields CASCWMEREYPLEQYF.

CDR3 sequence: CSARNLGVWNQPQHF. The CDR3 DNA is TGCAGTGCTAGAAACTTAGGGGTATGGAATCAGCCCCAGCATTTT. The V gene is TRBV20-1, the J gene TRBJ1-5; possibly TRBD1 for D (5 bases). This CDR3 is 15 amino acids long. V lost 2 bases and J lost 4, with 15 bases in between. Germline CDR1 and CDR2: DFQATT and SNEGSKA (reference sequence).

The table lists this clonotype with a few counts. This sequence joins TRBV5-1 and TRBJ1-1; tentative D call: TRBD1 (6 bases). The V end lost 0 bases, the J end lost 0 bases, and 12 bases lay between the germline ends. The CDR3 loop spans 16 amino acids. The V gene's germline CDR1 is SGHRS and CDR2 YFSETQ. The DNA of the CDR3 is TGCGCCAGCAGCTTGGCCGGGGGGCAAATGAACACTGAAGCTTTCTTT. Translating gives CASSLAGGQMNTEAFF.

In DNA form, the CDR3 reads TGTGCCAGCAGTGTCAGGGGCTCCTACAATGAGCAGTTCTTC. Amino acid sequence: CASSVRGSYNEQFF. The chain has TRBV6-1 and TRBJ2-1; D is perhaps TRBD1 (6 bases). In germline, CDR1 is MNHNS, CDR2 SASEGT. V was pared by 4 bases and J by 0 bases, with 7 bases between. This CDR3 contains 14 residues.

This clonotype was seen a handful of times. V is TRBV29-1 and J is TRBJ1-1; the match to TRBD1 covers 7 bases. V dropped 6 bases and J dropped 11; count of bases not matched to a gene: 15. Germline assignment: CDR1 SQVTM and CDR2 ANQGSEA. The CDR3 consists of 13 residues. CDR3 loop: CSVNDRDRPLAFF. The CDR3 DNA reads TGCAGCGTCAATGACCGGGACAGACCCCTTGCTTTCTTT.

This clonotype is medium-sized within its sample. The chain recombines TRBV20-1 with TRBJ2-2; TRBD1 aligns across 7 bases. Germline loops: CDR1 DFQATT, CDR2 SNEGSKA (reference sequence). The ends lost 1 base at V and 0 bases at J; junction bases unmatched: 2. The CDR3 has 15 amino acids. The CDR3 loop is CSARAGTANTGELFF. CDR3 DNA: TGCAGTGCTAGAGCCGGGACAGCGAACACCGGGGAGCTGTTTTTT.

V is TRBV12-3 or TRBV12-4 and J is TRBJ2-3; weak D call: TRBD2 (5 bases). This CDR3 has 16 residues. V was pared by 7 bases and J by 5 bases, with 22 bases between. The CDR3 reads CASKFMSDFMGDTQYF. CDR3 coding DNA: TGTGCCAGCAAGTTTATGTCGGACTTTATGGGAGATACGCAGTATTTT.